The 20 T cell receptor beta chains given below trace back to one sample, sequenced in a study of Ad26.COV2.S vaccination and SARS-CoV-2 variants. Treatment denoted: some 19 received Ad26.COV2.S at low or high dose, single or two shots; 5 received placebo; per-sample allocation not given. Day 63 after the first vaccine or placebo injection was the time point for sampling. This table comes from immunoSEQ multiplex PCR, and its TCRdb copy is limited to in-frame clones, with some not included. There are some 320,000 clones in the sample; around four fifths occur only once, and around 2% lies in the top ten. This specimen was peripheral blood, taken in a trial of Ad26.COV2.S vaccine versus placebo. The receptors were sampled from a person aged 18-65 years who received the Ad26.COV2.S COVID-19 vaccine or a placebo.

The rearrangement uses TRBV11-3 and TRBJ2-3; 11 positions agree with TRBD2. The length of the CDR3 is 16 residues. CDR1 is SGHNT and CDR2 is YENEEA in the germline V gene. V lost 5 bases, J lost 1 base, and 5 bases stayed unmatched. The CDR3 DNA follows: TGTGCCAGCAGCGTTAGCGGGGGGGCCGGCACAGATACGCAGTATTTT. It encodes CASSVSGGAGTDTQYF.

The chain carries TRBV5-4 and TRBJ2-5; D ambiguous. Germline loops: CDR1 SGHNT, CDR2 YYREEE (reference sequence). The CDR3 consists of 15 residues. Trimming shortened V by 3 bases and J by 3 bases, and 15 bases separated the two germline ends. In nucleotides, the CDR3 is TGTGCCAGCAGCTCCTCAGTCGAGGTAAAAGAGACCCAGTACTTC. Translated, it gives CASSSSVEVKETQYF.

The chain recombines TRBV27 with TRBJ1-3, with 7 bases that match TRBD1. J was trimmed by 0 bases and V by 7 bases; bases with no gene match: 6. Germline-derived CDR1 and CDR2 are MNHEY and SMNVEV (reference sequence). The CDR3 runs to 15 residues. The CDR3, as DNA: TGTGCCAGCAAGGTCAGGGGGAACTCTGGAAACACCATATATTTT. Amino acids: CASKVRGNSGNTIYF.

CDR3 in DNA: TGTGCCAGCAGCAAACGCCGGGACAGGAACACCGGGGAGCTGTTTTTT. Amino acids: CASSKRRDRNTGELFF. V usage is TRBV21-1 and J usage is TRBJ2-2; the table's D call, TRBD1, has no DNA check behind it. TRBV21-1 is tagged as a pseudogene. The CDR3 is made up of 16 amino acids.

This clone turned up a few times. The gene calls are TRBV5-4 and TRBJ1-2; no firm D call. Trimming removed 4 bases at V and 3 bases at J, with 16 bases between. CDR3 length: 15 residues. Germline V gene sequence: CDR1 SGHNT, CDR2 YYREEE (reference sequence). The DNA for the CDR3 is TGTGCCAGCAGCATGACCGTCCGGGGAGACTATGGCTACACCTTC. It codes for CASSMTVRGDYGYTF.

The CDR3, as DNA: TGCGCCAGCAGTCCGGGGCTAACTGGAAACACCATATATTTT. It codes for CASSPGLTGNTIYF. The chain couples TRBV23-1 to TRBJ1-3; a weak D match, TRBD1 (5 bases). TRBV23-1 is assigned to the ORF class and has an uncertain function. V was trimmed by 4 bases and J by 2 bases, leaving 9 bases between them. The CDR3 spans 14 residues.

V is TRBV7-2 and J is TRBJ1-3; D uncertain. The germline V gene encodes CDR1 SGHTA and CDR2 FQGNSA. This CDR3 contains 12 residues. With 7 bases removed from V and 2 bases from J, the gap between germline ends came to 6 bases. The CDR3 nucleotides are TGTGCCAGCACCGCAGCTGGAAACACCATATATTTT. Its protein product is CASTAAGNTIYF.

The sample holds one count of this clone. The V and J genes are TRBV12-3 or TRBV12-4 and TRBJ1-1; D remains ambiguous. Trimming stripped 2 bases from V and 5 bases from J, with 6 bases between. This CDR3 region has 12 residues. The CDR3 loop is CASSLWRTEAFF. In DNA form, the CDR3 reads TGTGCCAGCAGTTTATGGAGGACTGAAGCTTTCTTT.

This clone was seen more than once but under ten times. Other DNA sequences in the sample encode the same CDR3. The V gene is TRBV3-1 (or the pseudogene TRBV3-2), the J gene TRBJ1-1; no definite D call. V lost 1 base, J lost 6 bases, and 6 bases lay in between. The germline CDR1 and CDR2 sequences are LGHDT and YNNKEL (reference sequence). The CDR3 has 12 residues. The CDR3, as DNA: TGTGCCAGCAGCCAAGCTCGGTCTGAAGCTTTCTTT. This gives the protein CASSQARSEAFF.

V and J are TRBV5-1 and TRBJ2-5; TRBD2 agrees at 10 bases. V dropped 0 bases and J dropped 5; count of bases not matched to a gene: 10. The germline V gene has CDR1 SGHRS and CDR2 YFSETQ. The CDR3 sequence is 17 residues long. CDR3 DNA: TGCGCCAGCAGCTTGGGGACCCAAGCGGGGGGGCCTGAGACCCAGTACTTC. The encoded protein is CASSLGTQAGGPETQYF.

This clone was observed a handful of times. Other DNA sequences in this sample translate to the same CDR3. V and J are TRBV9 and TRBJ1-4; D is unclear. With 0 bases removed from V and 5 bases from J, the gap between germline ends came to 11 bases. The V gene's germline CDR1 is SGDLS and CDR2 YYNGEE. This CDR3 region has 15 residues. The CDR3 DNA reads TGTGCCAGCAGCGTAGACGTACAGCGCAATGAAAAACTGTTTTTT. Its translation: CASSVDVQRNEKLFF.

The CDR3: CASSVGQGGNTIYF. The CDR3 DNA follows: TGTGCCAGCAGCGTGGGACAGGGTGGAAACACCATATATTTT. The chain uses TRBV9 and TRBJ1-3; 9 nucleotides align to TRBD1. CDR3 length: 14 residues. The V gene's germline CDR1 is SGDLS and CDR2 YYNGEE. The trim removed 2 bases at V and 3 bases at J, leaving 0 bases unmatched. Full variable domain (remainder filled in from reference TRBV9 and TRBJ1-3): DSGVTQTPKHLITATGQRVTLRCSPRSGDLSVYWYQQSLDQGLQFLIQYYNGEERAKGNILERFSAQQFPDLHSELNLSSLELGDSALYFCASSVGQGGNTIYFGEGSWLTVV.

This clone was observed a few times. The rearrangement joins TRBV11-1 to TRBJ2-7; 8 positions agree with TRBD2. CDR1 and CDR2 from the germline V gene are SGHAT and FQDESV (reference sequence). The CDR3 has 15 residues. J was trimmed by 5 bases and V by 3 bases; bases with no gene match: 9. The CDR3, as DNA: TGTGCCAGCAGCTTTGGTTCCGGACTAGCAGACGAGCAGTACTTC. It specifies CASSFGSGLADEQYF.

CDR3 nucleotide sequence: TGCGCCAGCAGCTTGCAGGACGGCGGCAATCAGCCCCAGCATTTT. This encodes CASSLQDGGNQPQHF. The chain joins TRBV5-1 to TRBJ1-5; no clear D gene. Per germline, CDR1 SGHRS and CDR2 YFSETQ. The ends were cut back, 1 base at V and 2 bases at J, with 10 bases in the middle. CDR3 length: 15 residues.

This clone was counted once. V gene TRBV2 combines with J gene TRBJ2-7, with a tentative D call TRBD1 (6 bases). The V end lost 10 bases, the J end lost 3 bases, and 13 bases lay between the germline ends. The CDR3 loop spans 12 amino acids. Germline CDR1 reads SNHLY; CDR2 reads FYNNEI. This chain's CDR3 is CATGQNHYEQYF. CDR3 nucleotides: TGTGCCACCGGACAGAACCACTACGAGCAGTACTTC.

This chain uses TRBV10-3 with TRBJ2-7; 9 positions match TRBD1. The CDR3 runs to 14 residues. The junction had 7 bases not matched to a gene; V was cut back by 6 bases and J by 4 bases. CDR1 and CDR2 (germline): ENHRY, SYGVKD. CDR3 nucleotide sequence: TGTGCCATCAGCCATCGGACAGGGGTTTACGAGCAGTACTTC. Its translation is CAISHRTGVYEQYF.

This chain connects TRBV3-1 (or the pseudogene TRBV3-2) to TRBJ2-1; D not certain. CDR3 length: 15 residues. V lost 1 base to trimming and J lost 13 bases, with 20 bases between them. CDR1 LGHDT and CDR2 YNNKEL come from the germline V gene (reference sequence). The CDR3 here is CASSQVGSSRIPQFF. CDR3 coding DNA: TGTGCCAGCAGCCAAGTCGGTAGCTCAAGAATCCCCCAGTTCTTC.

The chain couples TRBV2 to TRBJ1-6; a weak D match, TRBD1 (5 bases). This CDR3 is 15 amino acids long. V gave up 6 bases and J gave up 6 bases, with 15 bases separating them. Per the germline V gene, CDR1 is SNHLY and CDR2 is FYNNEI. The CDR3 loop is CASSPKGQGNSPLHF. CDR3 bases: TGTGCCAGCAGCCCCAAGGGGCAGGGTAATTCACCCCTCCACTTT.

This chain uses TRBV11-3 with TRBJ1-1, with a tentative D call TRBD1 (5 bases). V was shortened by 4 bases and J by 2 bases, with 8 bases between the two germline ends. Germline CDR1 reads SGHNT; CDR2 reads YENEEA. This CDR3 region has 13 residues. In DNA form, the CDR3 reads TGTGCCAGCAGCTCCAGGGTTAACACTGAAGCTTTCTTT. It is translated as CASSSRVNTEAFF.

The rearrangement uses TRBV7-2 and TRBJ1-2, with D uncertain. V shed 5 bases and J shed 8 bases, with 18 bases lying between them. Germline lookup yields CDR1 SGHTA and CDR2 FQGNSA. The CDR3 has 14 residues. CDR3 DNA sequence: TGTGCCAGCAGCCCCGTTTTGGAGGGTGGGGGCTACACCTTC. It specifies CASSPVLEGGGYTF. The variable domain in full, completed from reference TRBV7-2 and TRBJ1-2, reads GAGVSQSPSNKVTEKGKDVELRCDPISGHTALYWYRQSLGQGLEFLIYFQGNSAPDKSGLPSDRFSAERTGGSVSTLTIQRTQQEDSAVYLCASSPVLEGGGYTFGSGTRLTVV.